Shown below are 5 T cell receptor beta chains from a single sample sequenced in a study of blood T cell repertoires in COVID-19. Profiled with immunoSEQ multiplex PCR; TCRdb holds only in-frame clones, not every one. The table shows 150,000 or so clones, with approximately 86% occurring only once. The sample consisted of peripheral blood. The receptors were gathered from a man aged 60 to 75 with COVID-19, enrolled during active disease.

This chain uses TRBV11-2 with TRBJ1-1; 8 bases fit TRBD1. The germline V gene has CDR1 SGHAT and CDR2 FQNNGV. The CDR3 extends over 16 amino acids. The trim removed 5 bases at V and 0 bases at J, leaving 8 bases unmatched. DNA for the CDR3: TGTGCCAGCAGCCCGCGACAGGGGACGGTGAACACTGAAGCTTTCTTT. It yields the protein CASSPRQGTVNTEAFF.

The rearrangement links TRBV20-1 to TRBJ2-1; 9 bases are a match to TRBD2. With V trimmed by 3 bases and J by 2 bases, 5 bases remained unmatched. CDR1 is DFQATT, CDR2 SNEGSKA, per germline (reference sequence). The length of the CDR3 is 15 residues. Written as DNA, the CDR3 is TGCAGTGCTAGTTCAGCGGGAGGCACCTACAATGAGCAGTTCTTC. This codes for CSASSAGGTYNEQFF.

V usage is TRBV3-1 (or the pseudogene TRBV3-2) and J usage is TRBJ1-1; D is unclear. There are 15 residues in the CDR3. Trimming cost V 3 bases and J 0 bases, with 11 bases left between them. In germline, CDR1 is LGHDT, CDR2 YNNKEL (reference sequence). The CDR3 bases are TGTGCCAGCAGCCAGGGTAGCTTCATGAACACTGAAGCTTTCTTT. It specifies CASSQGSFMNTEAFF.

J is TRBJ1-1 and V is TRBV19, with a possible D match to TRBD1 (6 bases). The V and J ends lost 8 bases and 5 bases respectively, with 18 bases between them. This CDR3 comprises 14 residues. Germline CDR1 is LNHDA and CDR2 is SQIVND (reference sequence). The CDR3 bases are TGTGCCAGTTCCCACAGGGCCCTGGGGACTGAAGCTTTCTTT. Amino acid sequence: CASSHRALGTEAFF.

The chain links TRBV19 to TRBJ1-6, with D unresolved. The ends were cut back, 5 bases at V and 13 bases at J, with 15 bases in the middle. CDR1 and CDR2 from the germline V gene are LNHDA and SQIVND (reference sequence). The CDR3 is 13 residues long. CDR3 amino acids: CASSSPGKSPLHF. The CDR3 DNA follows: TGTGCCAGTAGTTCCCCGGGAAAGTCGCCCCTCCACTTT.